Listed here are 21 T cell receptor beta chains from one sample, sequenced in a study of Graves' ophthalmopathy and Graves' hyperthyroidism. The authors amplified TCR beta CDR3 regions, and they did so from RNA transcripts for repertoire sequencing. Amplification began with first-round RT-PCR using HTBI primers, then second-round multiplex PCR was performed. TCRdb redid the calling of the multiplex PCR reads with MiXCR, one entry per CDR3 protein. The sample contains fewer than 250,000 distinct CDR3 sequences, under 30% of which appear only once. The sequenced sample was peripheral blood. The receptor set was obtained from a man aged 50 to 59 with Graves' ophthalmopathy.

This clonotype was found many times. The chain couples TRBV6-5 to TRBJ2-4; D remains unclear. V was pared by 6 bases and J by 4 bases, with 13 bases between. Germline-derived CDR1 and CDR2 are MNHEY and SVGAGI. The CDR3 has 14 amino acids. The CDR3 DNA sequence: TGTGCCAGCAGGGCTGGGAACAGAAAAAACATTCAGTACTTC. Amino acids: CASRAGNRKNIQYF.

This clonotype was recorded at least ten times. This sequence joins TRBV24-1 and TRBJ2-7; tentatively, D is TRBD1 (6 bases). CDR1 KGHDR and CDR2 SFDVKD come from the germline V gene. The V end was cut by 4 bases, the J end by 3 bases, with 9 bases between. The CDR3 sequence is 13 residues long. The CDR3, as DNA: TGTGCCACCAGTGAGGGGGACAACTACGAGCAGTACTTC. It yields the protein CATSEGDNYEQYF.

This clonotype was counted ten times or more. The chain carries TRBV12-3 or TRBV12-4 and TRBJ1-2, with D maybe TRBD1 (6 bases). Deletions cut 1 base from V and 7 bases from J, with 10 bases between. CDR3 length equals 13 residues. CDR3 protein: CASSLVGGGGYTF. The DNA for the CDR3 is TGTGCCAGCAGTTTAGTGGGGGGCGGTGGCTACACCTTC.

This clonotype was detected only once. The V and J genes are TRBV6-2 or TRBV6-3 and TRBJ1-3; unclear D gene. Germline CDR1 is MNHEY and CDR2 is SVGEGT. The germline V and J ends were trimmed by 6 bases and 4 bases, with 7 bases remaining between them. CDR3 length: 12 amino acids. CDR3 region: CASRDGGNTIYF. The CDR3 DNA reads TGTGCCAGCAGAGATGGCGGAAACACCATATATTTT.

This clonotype was seen ten or more times. CDR3 residues: CASRTAGGPSVYEQYF. The CDR3 DNA reads as TGTGCCAGCAGAACAGCGGGAGGGCCTTCGGTTTACGAGCAGTACTTC. The chain links TRBV6-2 or TRBV6-3 to TRBJ2-7; 10 bases are shared with TRBD2. Looked up from germline, CDR1 is MNHEY and CDR2 is SVGEGT. The CDR3 runs 16 residues. V lost 6 bases and J lost 4; bases outside the gene matches: 12.

This clonotype has ten or more counts. The chain uses TRBV11-2 and TRBJ2-7; 11 bases agree with TRBD2. The CDR3 has 18 amino acids. V lost 0 bases and J lost 3; bases outside the gene matches: 10. Germline values: CDR1 SGHAT, CDR2 FQNNGV. The CDR3 is CASSLDGGSGTSGYEQYF. The CDR3 region has the DNA TGTGCCAGCAGCTTAGACGGGGGGTCCGGGACTAGCGGCTACGAGCAGTACTTC.

This clonotype was observed at least ten times. The V and J genes are TRBV12-3 or TRBV12-4 and TRBJ2-5; 7 bases agree with TRBD2. J lost 2 bases, V lost 6 bases, and 9 bases had no gene match. This CDR3 region has 15 residues. DNA for the CDR3: TGTGCCAGCAGGGGGGACGGGGGAGGGCAAGAGACCCAGTACTTC. It translates to CASRGDGGGQETQYF.

This clonotype was recorded at least ten times. The rearrangement uses TRBV6-1 and TRBJ1-2, with D maybe TRBD1 (5 bases). V dropped 5 bases and J dropped 6 bases, with 19 bases sitting between them. Germline lookup yields CDR1 MNHNS and CDR2 SASEGT. The CDR3 runs to 15 residues. CDR3 amino acids: CASSLERGRRDGYTF. The CDR3 DNA sequence: TGTGCCAGCAGTCTAGAGCGCGGTCGCAGGGATGGCTACACCTTC.

This clonotype was counted at least ten times. The chain has TRBV7-2 and TRBJ2-5; 8 positions match TRBD1. Looked up from germline, CDR1 is SGHTA and CDR2 is FQGNSA. This CDR3 has 13 amino acids. With V trimmed by 6 bases and J by 5 bases, 5 bases remained unmatched. The CDR3 DNA reads as TGTGCCAGCAGGGACAGGGTGAGGGAGACCCAGTACTTC. Its protein product is CASRDRVRETQYF.

This clonotype was detected many times. The chain has TRBV11-2 and TRBJ2-7, with D unresolved. CDR3 length: 14 amino acids. Trimming cost V 1 base and J 0 bases, with 7 bases left between them. Per the germline V gene, CDR1 is SGHAT and CDR2 is FQNNGV. CDR3 sequence: CASSLAGISYEQYF. CDR3 DNA: TGTGCCAGCAGCTTAGCGGGCATCTCCTACGAGCAGTACTTC.

In its sample, this clonotype was seen many times. This chain connects TRBV6-5 to TRBJ1-6; 7 bases line up with TRBD1. CDR3 length equals 15 residues. The junction had 1 base not matched to a gene; V was cut back by 2 bases and J by 3 bases. Per germline, CDR1 MNHEY and CDR2 SVGAGI. CDR3 region: CASSYQGVYNSPLHF. The CDR3 DNA reads as TGTGCCAGCAGTTACCAGGGGGTCTATAATTCACCCCTCCACTTT.

This clonotype was seen repeatedly, ten times or more. V and J are TRBV28 and TRBJ1-1; D gene unclear. Germline values: CDR1 MDHEN, CDR2 SYDVKM. The length of the CDR3 is 13 residues. V was pared by 4 bases and J by 4 bases, with 10 bases between. CDR3 nucleotide sequence: TGTGCCAGCAGTTCAGTAGGCGGCACTGAAGCTTTCTTT. Encoded protein: CASSSVGGTEAFF.

CDR3 residues: CASSTSGTGREQYF. CDR3 nucleotide sequence: TGTGCCAGCAGTACCAGCGGGACAGGCCGCGAGCAGTACTTC. This chain uses TRBV6-2 or TRBV6-3 with TRBJ2-7, with a weak D call TRBD1 (8 bases). The CDR3 sequence is 14 residues long. The V end was cut by 5 bases, the J end by 6 bases, with 17 bases between. Germline CDR1 is MNHEY and CDR2 is SVGEGT.

The V gene is TRBV7-8, the J gene TRBJ1-1; no clear D. The CDR3 totals 14 residues. Trimming pared 4 bases from V and 0 bases from J, leaving 9 bases between. From germline, CDR1 is SGHVS and CDR2 FQNEAQ. The CDR3 is CASSSYNLNTEAFF. As DNA, the CDR3 is TGTGCCAGCAGCTCTTACAACCTGAACACTGAAGCTTTCTTT. The entire variable domain, with the rest obtained from reference TRBV7-8 and TRBJ1-1, is as follows: GAGVSQSPRYKVAKRGQDVALRCDPISGHVSLFWYQQALGQGPEFLTYFQNEAQLDKSGLPSDRFFAERPEGSVSTLKIQRTQQEDSAVYLCASSSYNLNTEAFFGQGTRLTVV.

The rearrangement joins TRBV28 to TRBJ1-1; TRBD1 matches 7 bases. There are 17 residues in the CDR3. Trimming removed 6 bases from V and 0 bases from J; junction bases left unmatched: 13. The germline V gene encodes CDR1 MDHEN and CDR2 SYDVKM. As DNA, the CDR3 is TGTGCCAGCAGAGGACAGGCGAGAACAGCCTTGAACACTGAAGCTTTCTTT. Translation: CASRGQARTALNTEAFF.

This clonotype was counted many times. The chain joins TRBV29-1 to TRBJ2-5; D possibly uses TRBD1 or TRBD2 (5 bases each). Trimming took off 3 bases at V and 5 bases at J, with 19 bases between the two ends. The V gene's germline CDR1 is SQVTM and CDR2 ANQGSEA. The length of the CDR3 is 15 residues. The CDR3 reads CSVDGTSQGAETQYF. Written as DNA, the CDR3 is TGCAGCGTTGACGGGACCTCGCAAGGGGCTGAGACCCAGTACTTC.

The genes are TRBV13 and TRBJ2-7; D gene uncertain. Germline CDR1 and CDR2: PRHDT and FYEKMQ (reference sequence). This CDR3 contains 14 residues. V was cut by 2 bases and J by 6 bases, with 14 bases left in between. The CDR3 DNA follows: TGTGCCAGCAGCTTAACCAGGTTCTTAGGCGAGCAGTACTTC. Amino acids: CASSLTRFLGEQYF.

This clonotype has at least ten counts. The chain uses TRBV20-1 and TRBJ2-5, with a weak D call TRBD1 (6 bases). V gave up 3 bases and J gave up 3 bases, with 14 bases separating them. The CDR3 sequence is 14 residues long. The germline V gene has CDR1 DFQATT and CDR2 SNEGSKA (reference sequence). CDR3 sequence (DNA): TGCAGTGCTAGGGCGCAGGGGCCGGAAGAGACCCAGTACTTC. This codes for CSARAQGPEETQYF.

This clonotype was counted only a few times. This chain links TRBV24-1 with TRBJ2-7, with TRBD2 matching 10 bases. Germline V gene lookup returns CDR1 KGHDR and CDR2 SFDVKD. This CDR3 has 16 residues. Trimming at V came to 3 bases and at J to 5 bases, leaving 9 bases not matched to a gene. CDR3 protein: CATSDRTSGERDEQYF. CDR3 sequence (DNA): TGTGCCACCAGTGATCGGACTAGCGGAGAGCGGGACGAGCAGTACTTC.

This clonotype appeared many times. The rearrangement uses TRBV30 and TRBJ2-7; the D gene is possibly TRBD2 (6 bases). The V end lost 2 bases, the J end lost 3 bases, and 14 bases lay between the germline ends. CDR3 length: 14 residues. Germline V gives CDR1 GTSNPN, CDR2 SVGIG (reference sequence). The CDR3 region has the DNA TGTGCCTGGAGTCCGCGGGGTCTTGGCTACGAGCAGTACTTC. Its protein is CAWSPRGLGYEQYF.

This clonotype was seen repeatedly, ten times or more. The chain recombines TRBV7-9 with TRBJ1-1; D uncertain. Trimming shortened V by 7 bases and J by 4 bases, and 7 bases separated the two germline ends. Germline V gene sequence: CDR1 SEHNR, CDR2 FQNEAQ (reference sequence). The CDR3 loop spans 11 amino acids. The CDR3 coding sequence is TGTGCCAGCATCGAGATCACTGAAGCTTTCTTT. This encodes CASIEITEAFF.